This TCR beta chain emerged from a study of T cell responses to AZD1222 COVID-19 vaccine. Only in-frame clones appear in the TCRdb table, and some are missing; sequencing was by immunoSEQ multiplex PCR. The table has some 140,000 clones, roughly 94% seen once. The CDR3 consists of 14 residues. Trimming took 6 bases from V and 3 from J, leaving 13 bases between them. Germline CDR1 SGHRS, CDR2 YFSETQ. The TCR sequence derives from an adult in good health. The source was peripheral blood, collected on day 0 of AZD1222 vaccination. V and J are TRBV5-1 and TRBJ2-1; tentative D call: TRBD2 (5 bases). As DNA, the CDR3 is TGCGCCAGCACCCTGGACGGAGGCTACAATGAGCAGTTCTTC. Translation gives CASTLDGGYNEQFF.